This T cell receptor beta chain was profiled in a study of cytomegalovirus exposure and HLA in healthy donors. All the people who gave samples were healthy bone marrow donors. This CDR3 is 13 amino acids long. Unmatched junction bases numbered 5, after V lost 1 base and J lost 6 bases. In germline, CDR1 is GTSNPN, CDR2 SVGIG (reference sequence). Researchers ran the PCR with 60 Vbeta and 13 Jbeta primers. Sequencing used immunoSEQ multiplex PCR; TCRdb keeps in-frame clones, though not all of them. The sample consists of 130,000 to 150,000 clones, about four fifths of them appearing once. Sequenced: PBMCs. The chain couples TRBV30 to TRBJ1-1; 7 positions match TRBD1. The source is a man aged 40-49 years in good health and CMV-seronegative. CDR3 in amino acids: CAWSEGAFPEAFF. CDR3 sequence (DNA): TGTGCCTGGAGTGAGGGGGCTTTCCCTGAAGCTTTCTTT.